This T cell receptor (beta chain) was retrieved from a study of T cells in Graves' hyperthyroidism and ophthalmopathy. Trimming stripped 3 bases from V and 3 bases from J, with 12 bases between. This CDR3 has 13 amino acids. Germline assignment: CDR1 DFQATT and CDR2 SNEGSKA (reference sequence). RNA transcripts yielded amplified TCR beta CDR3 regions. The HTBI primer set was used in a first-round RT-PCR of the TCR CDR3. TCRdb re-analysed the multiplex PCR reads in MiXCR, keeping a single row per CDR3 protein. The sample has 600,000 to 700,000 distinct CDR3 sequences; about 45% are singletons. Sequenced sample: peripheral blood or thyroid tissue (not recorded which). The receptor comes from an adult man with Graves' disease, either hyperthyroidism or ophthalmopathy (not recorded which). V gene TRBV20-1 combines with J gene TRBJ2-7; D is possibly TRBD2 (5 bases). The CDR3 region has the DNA TGCAGTGCTAGCCCCCCCGACTACTACGAGCAGTACTTC. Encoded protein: CSASPPDYYEQYF.